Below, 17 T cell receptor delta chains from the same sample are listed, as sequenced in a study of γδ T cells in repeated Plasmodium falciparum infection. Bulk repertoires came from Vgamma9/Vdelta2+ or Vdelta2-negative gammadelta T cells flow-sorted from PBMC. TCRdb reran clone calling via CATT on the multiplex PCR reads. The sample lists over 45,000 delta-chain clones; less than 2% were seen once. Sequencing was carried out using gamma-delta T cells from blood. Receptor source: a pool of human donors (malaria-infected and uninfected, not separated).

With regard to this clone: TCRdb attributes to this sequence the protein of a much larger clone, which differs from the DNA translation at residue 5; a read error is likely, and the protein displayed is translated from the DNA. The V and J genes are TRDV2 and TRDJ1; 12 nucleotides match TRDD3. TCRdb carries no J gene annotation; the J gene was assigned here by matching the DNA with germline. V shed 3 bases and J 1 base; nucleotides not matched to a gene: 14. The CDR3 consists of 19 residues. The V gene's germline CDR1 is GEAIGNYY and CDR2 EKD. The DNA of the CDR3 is TGTGCCTGTGACGCCCTGCCCCCTGGGGGATACGGAAGCACCGATAAACTCATCTTT. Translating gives CACDALPPGGYGSTDKLIF.

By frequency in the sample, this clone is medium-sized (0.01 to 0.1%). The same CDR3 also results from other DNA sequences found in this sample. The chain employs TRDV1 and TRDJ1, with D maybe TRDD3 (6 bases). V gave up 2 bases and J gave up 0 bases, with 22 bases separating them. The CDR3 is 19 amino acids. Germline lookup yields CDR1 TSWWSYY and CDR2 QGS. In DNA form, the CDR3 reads TGTGCTCTTGGGGAAGGCGCTGGGGCCCGGAGAGGGTACACCGATAAACTCATCTTT. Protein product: CALGEGAGARRGYTDKLIF.

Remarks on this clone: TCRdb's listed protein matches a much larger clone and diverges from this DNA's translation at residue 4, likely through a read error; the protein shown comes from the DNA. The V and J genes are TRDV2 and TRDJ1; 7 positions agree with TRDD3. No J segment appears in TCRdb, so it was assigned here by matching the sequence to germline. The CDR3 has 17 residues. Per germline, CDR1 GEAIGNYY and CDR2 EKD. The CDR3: CACGTVLGSSYTDKLIF. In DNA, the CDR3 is TGTGCCTGTGGCACCGTACTGGGGTCTTCTTACACCGATAAACTCATCTTT.

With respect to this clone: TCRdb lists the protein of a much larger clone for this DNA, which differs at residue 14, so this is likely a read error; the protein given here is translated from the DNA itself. The CDR3 here is CACDPPLKISTGGCGDTDKLIF. The DNA of the CDR3 is TGTGCCTGTGACCCCCCCCTAAAAATCTCAACTGGGGGATGCGGGGACACCGATAAACTCATCTTT. The chain carries TRDV2 and TRDJ1, with 10 bases lining up with TRDD3. The J gene is absent in TCRdb and was assigned here via DNA matching to germline. Germline V gives CDR1 GEAIGNYY, CDR2 EKD. The CDR3 is made up of 22 amino acids. V was clipped by 3 bases and J by 0 bases; unmatched bases: 24.

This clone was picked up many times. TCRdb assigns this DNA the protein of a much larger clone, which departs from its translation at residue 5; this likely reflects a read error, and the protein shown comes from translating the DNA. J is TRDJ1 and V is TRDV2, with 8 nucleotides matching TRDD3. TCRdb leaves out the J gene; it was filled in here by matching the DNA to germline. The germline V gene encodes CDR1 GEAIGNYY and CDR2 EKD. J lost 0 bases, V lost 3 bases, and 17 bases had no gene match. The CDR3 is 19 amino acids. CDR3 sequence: CACDAVIQLGVRHTDKLIF. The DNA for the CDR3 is TGTGCCTGTGACGCCGTTATCCAACTGGGGGTTCGGCACACCGATAAACTCATCTTT.

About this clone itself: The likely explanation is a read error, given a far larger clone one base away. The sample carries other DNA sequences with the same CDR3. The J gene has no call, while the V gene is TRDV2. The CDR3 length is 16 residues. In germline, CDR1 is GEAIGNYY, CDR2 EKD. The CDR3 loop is CACDTVSYSNTDKLIF. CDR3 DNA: TGTGCCTGTGACACCGTCTCATATTCAAACACCGATAAACTCATCTTC.

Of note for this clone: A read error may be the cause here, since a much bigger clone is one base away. The CDR3: CACDTVERLGDVYTDKLIF. As DNA, the CDR3 is TGTGCCTGTGACACCGTTGAGCGTCTGGGGGACGTGTACACTGATAAACTCATCTTT. The chain joins TRDV2 to TRDJ1, with 8 bases aligning to TRDD3. Assignment of the J gene here rests on matching the DNA to germline, because TCRdb gives none. CDR3 length: 19 amino acids. Germline loops: CDR1 GEAIGNYY, CDR2 EKD.

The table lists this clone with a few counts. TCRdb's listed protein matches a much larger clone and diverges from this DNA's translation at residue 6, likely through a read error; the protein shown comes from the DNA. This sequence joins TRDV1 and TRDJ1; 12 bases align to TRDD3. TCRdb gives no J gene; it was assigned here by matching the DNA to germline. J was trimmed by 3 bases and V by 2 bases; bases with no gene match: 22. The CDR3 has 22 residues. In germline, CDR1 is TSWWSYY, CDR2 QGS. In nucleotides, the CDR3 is TGTGCTCTTGGGGAAGCCTTTGGTTCCTACGAAGAGGCTGGGGGATACGCCGATAAACTCATCTTT. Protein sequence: CALGEAFGSYEEAGGYADKLIF.

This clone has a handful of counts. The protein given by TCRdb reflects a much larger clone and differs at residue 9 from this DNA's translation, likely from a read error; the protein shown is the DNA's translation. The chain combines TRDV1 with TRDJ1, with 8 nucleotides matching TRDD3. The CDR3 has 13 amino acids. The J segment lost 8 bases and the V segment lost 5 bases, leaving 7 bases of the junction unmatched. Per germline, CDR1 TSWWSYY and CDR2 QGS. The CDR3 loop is CALGITGGAKLIF. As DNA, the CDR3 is TGTGCTCTTGGGATTACTGGGGGTGCAAAACTCATCTTT.

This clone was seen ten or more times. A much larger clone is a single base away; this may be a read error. Here the CDR3 reads CACYTLARGDNTDKLIF. The CDR3 nucleotides are TGTGCCTGTTACACCCTAGCCCGGGGGGATAACACCGATAAACTCATCTTT. The V gene is TRDV2, the J gene TRDJ1; 8 bases map to TRDD3. Germline CDR1 is GEAIGNYY and CDR2 is EKD. CDR3 length: 17 amino acids.

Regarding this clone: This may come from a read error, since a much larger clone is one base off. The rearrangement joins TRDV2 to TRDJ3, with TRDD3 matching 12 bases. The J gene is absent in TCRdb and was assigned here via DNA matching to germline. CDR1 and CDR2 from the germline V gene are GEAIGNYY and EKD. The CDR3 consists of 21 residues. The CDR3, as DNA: TGTGCCTGTGACACCGTACTGGGGGATACTCCCCAGACCTGGGACACCAGACAGATGTTTTTC. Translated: CACDTVLGDTPQTWDTRQMFF.

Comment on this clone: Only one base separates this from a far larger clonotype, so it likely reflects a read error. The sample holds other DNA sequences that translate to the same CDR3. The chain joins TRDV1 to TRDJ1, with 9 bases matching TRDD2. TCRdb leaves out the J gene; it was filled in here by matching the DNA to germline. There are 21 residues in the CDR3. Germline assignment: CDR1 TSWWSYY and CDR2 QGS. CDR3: CALGELANLPTSTVGSDKLIF. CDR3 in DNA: TGTGCCCTTGGGGAACTAGCCAACCTTCCTACGTCAACGGTTGGATCCGATAAACTCATCTTT.

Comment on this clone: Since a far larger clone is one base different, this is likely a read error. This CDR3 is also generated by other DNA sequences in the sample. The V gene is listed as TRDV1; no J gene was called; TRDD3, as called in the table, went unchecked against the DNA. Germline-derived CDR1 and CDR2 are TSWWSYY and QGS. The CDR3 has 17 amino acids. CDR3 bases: TGTGCTCTTGGGGAACTTCGGACCGGACTGTACACCGATAAGCTCATCTTT. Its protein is CALGELRTGLYTDKLIF.

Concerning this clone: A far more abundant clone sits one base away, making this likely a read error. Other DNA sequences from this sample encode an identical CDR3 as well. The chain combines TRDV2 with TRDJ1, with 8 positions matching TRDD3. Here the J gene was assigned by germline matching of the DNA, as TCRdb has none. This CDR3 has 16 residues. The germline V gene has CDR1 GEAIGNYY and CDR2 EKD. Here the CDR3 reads CACDTVEGYAPHRLIF. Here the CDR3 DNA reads TGTGCCTGCGACACCGTTGAGGGATACGCTCCACATAGACTCATCTTT.

The CDR3 is CALGATNLGPRAIELIF. In DNA form, the CDR3 reads TGTGCTCTTGGGGCAACTAATCTGGGGCCCCGGGCGATAGAACTCATCTTT. The J gene is TRDJ1, the V gene TRDV1; a weak D match, TRDD3 (6 bases). No J gene was available from TCRdb, and it was assigned here by a germline match of the DNA. Per germline, CDR1 TSWWSYY and CDR2 QGS. The CDR3 sequence is 17 residues long. The ends were cut back, 4 bases at V and 9 bases at J, with 27 bases in the middle.

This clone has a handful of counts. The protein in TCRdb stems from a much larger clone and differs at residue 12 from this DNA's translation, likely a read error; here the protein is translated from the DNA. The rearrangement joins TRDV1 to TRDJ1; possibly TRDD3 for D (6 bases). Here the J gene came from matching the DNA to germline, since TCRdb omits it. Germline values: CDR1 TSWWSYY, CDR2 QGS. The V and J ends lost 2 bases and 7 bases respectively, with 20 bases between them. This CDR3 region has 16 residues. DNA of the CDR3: TGTGCTCTTGGGGAAAAGTACTGGGCTCATGGGAGTAAACTCATCTTT. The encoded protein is CALGEKYWAHGSKLIF.

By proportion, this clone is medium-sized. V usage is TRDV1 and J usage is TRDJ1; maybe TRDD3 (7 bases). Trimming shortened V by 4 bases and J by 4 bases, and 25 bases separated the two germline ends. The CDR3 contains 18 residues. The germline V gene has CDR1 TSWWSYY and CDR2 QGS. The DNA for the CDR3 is TGTGCTCTTGGGGTCCCACTTCCTCCGTTCTCTGGGGGCGATAAACTCATCTTT. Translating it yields CALGVPLPPFSGGDKLIF.